Following are 25 T cell receptor beta chains from one sample sequenced in a study of T cell repertoires in cytomegalovirus infection. MiXCR, run by TCRdb on the reads, gives a single entry per CDR3 protein. Among about 85,000 distinct CDR3 sequences listed, around 49% were seen once. No antigen has been identified for these receptors. This material consisted of CD8+ T cells from cultured PBMCs, taken from culture after CMV antigen stimulation. The receptors derive from a human donor in good health (CMV status not recorded). Some clones in this sample may be carry-over from other donors' samples.

This clonotype was detected many times. This chain joins TRBV28 and TRBJ1-1; D remains unclear. Per the germline V gene, CDR1 is MDHEN and CDR2 is SYDVKM. There are 13 residues in the CDR3. V lost 5 bases, J lost 1 base, and 8 bases lay in between. CDR3 coding DNA: TGTGCCAGCAGTCCAACGGGGAACACTGAAGCTTTCTTT. The encoded protein is CASSPTGNTEAFF.

The rearrangement joins TRBV27 to TRBJ2-7; TRBD2 might be the D (5 bases). V was clipped by 3 bases and J by 2 bases, with 8 bases between them. Per germline, CDR1 MNHEY and CDR2 SMNVEV (reference sequence). This CDR3 spans 13 amino acids. Written as DNA, the CDR3 is TGTGCCAGCAGTTTCGGGGAAACCTACGAGCAGTACTTC. Protein product: CASSFGETYEQYF.

The gene calls are TRBV6-2 or TRBV6-3 and TRBJ1-5; no clear D gene. CDR1 and CDR2 (germline): MNHEY, SVGEGT. This CDR3 is 15 amino acids long. V lost 0 bases, J lost 1 base, and 7 bases lay in between. CDR3 sequence reads: CASSYSRRSNQPQHF. CDR3 DNA: TGTGCCAGCAGTTACTCGAGACGGAGCAATCAGCCCCAGCATTTT.

The rearrangement links TRBV28 to TRBJ2-1; no clear D gene. The V end was cut by 3 bases, the J end by 3 bases, with 12 bases between. This CDR3 has 15 amino acids. Germline assignment: CDR1 MDHEN and CDR2 SYDVKM. CDR3 nucleotides: TGTGCCAGCAGTTTTGGGTCCCTGGACTACAATGAGCAGTTCTTC. It specifies CASSFGSLDYNEQFF.

The chain is built from TRBV28 and TRBJ1-1; no definite D call. The CDR3 is 14 residues long. Germline V gives CDR1 MDHEN, CDR2 SYDVKM. Trimming removed 5 bases at V and 1 base at J, with 11 bases between. Here the CDR3 reads CASSIYGQNTEAFF. CDR3 nucleotides: TGTGCCAGCAGTATTTACGGGCAGAACACTGAAGCTTTCTTT.

V gene TRBV5-3 combines with J gene TRBJ2-1; 10 bases are a match to TRBD2. TRBV5-3 is marked as an open reading frame, function uncertain. J was trimmed by 6 bases and V by 8 bases; bases with no gene match: 17. This CDR3 region has 17 residues. The DNA for the CDR3 is TGTGCCAGCACCCTTGGGGCCCTAGCGGGAGAGCGCAATGAGCAGTTCTTC. Amino acid sequence: CASTLGALAGERNEQFF.

This sequence joins TRBV25-1 and TRBJ2-7; D is perhaps TRBD2 (5 bases). The CDR3 is 16 residues long. The V and J ends lost 2 bases and 0 bases respectively, with 14 bases between them. Per germline, CDR1 MGHDK and CDR2 SYGVNS. DNA for the CDR3: TGTGCCAGCAGTGAAGGGGAGCTAGCCAGCTCCTACGAGCAGTACTTC. Translating gives CASSEGELASSYEQYF.

The rearrangement links TRBV5-1 to TRBJ2-1, with no clear D. CDR1 and CDR2 (germline): SGHRS, YFSETQ. CDR3 length: 16 amino acids. Trimming left V 1 base short and J 1 base short, with 12 bases between. The CDR3 is CASSLSSDSSYNEQFF. In DNA form, the CDR3 reads TGCGCCAGCAGCTTGTCGTCAGACTCTTCCTACAATGAGCAGTTCTTC.

J is TRBJ2-7 and V is TRBV29-1; a possible D gene is TRBD1 (6 bases). Germline CDR1 and CDR2: SQVTM and ANQGSEA. Trimming pared 5 bases from V and 2 bases from J, leaving 13 bases between. The CDR3 sequence is 13 residues long. In nucleotides, the CDR3 is TGCAGCGTTCCAGGGGCAGTGGCCTACGAGCAGTACTTC. The encoded protein is CSVPGAVAYEQYF.

This clonotype showed up just once. The chain uses TRBV5-1 and TRBJ2-1; perhaps TRBD1 as D (5 bases). Trimming left V 0 bases short and J 2 bases short, with 9 bases between. Germline CDR1 is SGHRS and CDR2 is YFSETQ. The CDR3 totals 15 residues. CDR3 residues: CASSLGSGTYNEQFF. The CDR3 coding sequence is TGCGCCAGCAGCTTGGGGTCAGGGACCTACAATGAGCAGTTCTTC.

This chain connects TRBV12-3 or TRBV12-4 to TRBJ2-1; 8 positions match TRBD1. V was pared by 5 bases and J by 9 bases, with 9 bases of the junction left unmatched. This CDR3 contains 14 residues. CDR3 coding DNA: TGTGCCAGCAGTCAGGGGGCCGGGGGCACTGAGCAGTTCTTC. It translates to CASSQGAGGTEQFF.

This rearrangement joins TRBV7-8 to TRBJ1-1; no reliable D call. CDR3 length equals 15 residues. V was trimmed by 2 bases and J by 0 bases, leaving 10 bases between them. CDR1 and CDR2 (germline): SGHVS, FQNEAQ. CDR3 DNA sequence: TGTGCCAGCAGCTTAACCCCAGGTTTGAACACTGAAGCTTTCTTT. Translating gives CASSLTPGLNTEAFF.

This rearrangement joins TRBV4-1 to TRBJ1-1, with D tentatively TRBD1 (6 bases). The CDR3 covers 16 residues. The V and J ends lost 0 bases and 1 base respectively, with 12 bases between them. Germline V lookup: CDR1 MGHRA, CDR2 YSYEKL. CDR3 protein: CASSQDLLDRNTEAFF. The DNA for the CDR3 is TGCGCCAGCAGCCAAGACCTACTGGACAGGAACACTGAAGCTTTCTTT.

Details on this clonotype: An end of the junction does not agree with germline; a read error may underlie this. The chain carries TRBV7-9 and TRBJ1-1, with a weak D call TRBD1 (5 bases). CDR1 is SEHNR and CDR2 is FQNEAQ in the germline V gene (reference sequence). CDR3 length: 15 residues. This CDR3 reads CASSTRGYQYTEAFF. CDR3 in DNA: TGTGCCAGCAGCACCCGGGGGTATCAGTACACCGAAGCTTTCTTT. Supplemented by reference TRBV7-9 and TRBJ1-1, the full variable domain reads DTGVSQNPRHKITKRGQNVTFRCDPISEHNRLYWYRQTLGQGPEFLTYFQNEAQLEKSRLLSDRFSAERPKGSFSTLEIQRTEQGDSAMYLCASSTRGYQYTEAFFGQGTRLTVV.

V gene TRBV20-1 combines with J gene TRBJ2-7; 7 bases line up with TRBD1. The V segment lost 6 bases and the J segment 2 bases; nucleotides outside the gene matches: 7. The CDR3 consists of 13 residues. Germline V CDR1 and CDR2: DFQATT, SNEGSKA (reference sequence). CDR3 protein: CSAKGQTTYEQYF. In nucleotides, the CDR3 is TGCAGTGCCAAGGGACAGACGACCTACGAGCAGTACTTC.

This sequence joins TRBV20-1 and TRBJ1-6, with D hard to call. In germline, CDR1 is DFQATT, CDR2 SNEGSKA (reference sequence). The CDR3 is 17 amino acids. Trimming left V 3 bases short and J 8 bases short, with 23 bases between. This CDR3 reads CSASEFSGMSPDSPLHF. DNA for the CDR3: TGCAGTGCTAGTGAGTTCTCGGGGATGTCACCAGATTCACCCCTCCACTTT.

This clonotype occurred a few times. This rearrangement joins TRBV28 to TRBJ1-2; possibly TRBD1 for D (6 bases). CDR1 MDHEN and CDR2 SYDVKM come from the germline V gene. The CDR3 is 16 amino acids. Trimming left V 6 bases short and J 8 bases short, with 25 bases between. The CDR3 is CASSPEGGHFTLGYTF. CDR3 nucleotide sequence: TGTGCCAGCAGCCCCGAGGGGGGGCATTTTACTCTAGGCTACACCTTC.

J is TRBJ1-5 and V is TRBV7-9, with a weak D call TRBD1 (5 bases). Trimming shortened V by 3 bases and J by 3 bases, and 9 bases separated the two germline ends. This CDR3 spans 14 amino acids. Germline CDR1 reads SEHNR; CDR2 reads FQNEAQ (reference sequence). Here the CDR3 reads CASSFQGNNQPQHF. CDR3 sequence (DNA): TGTGCCAGCAGCTTTCAGGGTAACAATCAGCCCCAGCATTTT.

The chain carries TRBV2 and TRBJ2-3; no clear D gene. V gave up 3 bases and J gave up 3 bases, with 4 bases separating them. The CDR3 is 12 amino acids. The germline CDR1 and CDR2 sequences are SNHLY and FYNNEI. The CDR3 DNA follows: TGTGCCAGCAGTGATTGGACAGATACGCAGTATTTT. Residues: CASSDWTDTQYF.

This clonotype appeared a few times. The genes are TRBV10-3 and TRBJ2-1; 11 nucleotides line up with TRBD1. Germline trimming cut 4 bases from V and 4 bases from J; bases unmatched to any gene: 0. The V gene's germline CDR1 is ENHRY and CDR2 SYGVKD. This CDR3 is built from 14 residues. Written as DNA, the CDR3 is TGTGCCATCAGTGGGGACAGGGGGTACAATGAGCAGTTCTTC. This encodes CAISGDRGYNEQFF.

This clonotype has more than one count but fewer than ten. V usage is TRBV7-3 and J usage is TRBJ2-5; 14 bases are shared with TRBD2. Trimming removed 5 bases from V and 5 bases from J; junction bases left unmatched: 4. CDR1 SGHTA and CDR2 FQGTGA come from the germline V gene. The length of the CDR3 is 15 residues. The CDR3 sequence is CASSQGLAGEETQYF. CDR3 bases: TGTGCCAGCAGCCAGGGACTAGCGGGAGAGGAGACCCAGTACTTC.

The rearrangement uses TRBV2 and TRBJ2-3; 14 bases fit TRBD2. This CDR3 has 16 amino acids. V was clipped by 6 bases and J by 5 bases; unmatched bases: 7. The germline gives CDR1 SNHLY, CDR2 FYNNEI. Written as DNA, the CDR3 is TGTGCCAGCAGACCCACCGGACTAGCGGGGGGAGATACGCAGTATTTT. Protein sequence: CASRPTGLAGGDTQYF. Together with reference TRBV2 and TRBJ2-3, the CDR3 gives the full variable domain: EPEVTQTPSHQVTQMGQEVILRCVPISNHLYFYWYRQILGQKVEFLVSFYNNEISEKSEIFDDQFSVERPDGSNFTLKIRSTKLEDSAMYFCASRPTGLAGGDTQYFGPGTRLTVL.

This sequence joins TRBV7-9 and TRBJ1-2; 10 positions agree with TRBD1. The CDR3 is made up of 16 amino acids. Unmatched junction bases numbered 8, after V lost 0 bases and J lost 7 bases. Germline CDR1 and CDR2: SEHNR and FQNEAQ (reference sequence). CDR3 in DNA: TGTGCCAGCAGCTTAGCCCTGGGACAGGGGTTGATTGGCTACACCTTC. Translation gives CASSLALGQGLIGYTF.

This clonotype was found a few times. The chain carries TRBV7-8 and TRBJ2-5; no firm D call. CDR1 is SGHVS, CDR2 FQNEAQ, per germline. The CDR3 spans 13 residues. V was trimmed by 1 base and J by 5 bases, leaving 8 bases between them. CDR3 coding DNA: TGTGCCAGCAGCTTAGGTGGTCGGGAGACCCAGTACTTC. It translates to CASSLGGRETQYF.

This clonotype was detected a few times. The rearrangement joins TRBV6-1 to TRBJ1-2; D gene ambiguous. Per the germline V gene, CDR1 is MNHNS and CDR2 is SASEGT. The CDR3 has 13 residues. Deletions cut 7 bases from V and 0 bases from J, with 9 bases between. The DNA for the CDR3 is TGTGCCAGCACCGACCGAACTAACTATGGCTACACCTTC. It codes for CASTDRTNYGYTF.